The clone carrying this T cell receptor (beta chain) was seen a single time. The junction and the germline gene differ at one end; a read error may be behind it. In the original analysis: The authors estimated nucleated cell counts from reference gene primer amplification. TCRdb's copy holds only in-frame clones and misses some; the assay was immunoSEQ multiplex PCR. V and J calls and clone size are copied from that table; D and trimming were computed from the DNA. The table records some 170,000 clones, 65% to 85% of them present only once. This sample stems from a study of blood T cell repertoires in COVID-19. At the level of the study: Whether acute or convalescent, the COVID-19 samples came from the United States, Italy and Spain. T cells, B-cell-depleted T cells, or PBMCs provided the cDNA or gDNA that served as material.

The receptor comes from a man in his 60s with active or convalescent COVID-19. Sequences were obtained from peripheral blood.

The CDR3 region has the DNA TGTGCCAGCAGGGAAGCGGGAGCGGCGTACGAGCAGTACTTC. Translating gives CASREAGAAYEQYF. The V gene is TRBV2, the J gene TRBJ2-7; TRBD2 matches 8 bases. Germline CDR1 and CDR2: SNHLY and FYNNEI. This CDR3 region has 14 residues. Variable domain in full (rest from reference TRBV2 and TRBJ2-7): EPEVTQTPSHQVTQMGQEVILRCVPISNHLYFYWYRQILGQKVEFLVSFYNNEISEKSEIFDDQFSVERPDGSNFTLKIRSTKLEDSAMYFCASREAGAAYEQYFGPGTRLTVT.